A single sample is the source of the 13 T cell receptor beta chains below, sequenced in a study of blood T cell repertoires in COVID-19. Some clones are missing from TCRdb's copy, which holds only in-frame ones; the method was immunoSEQ multiplex PCR. The sample has roughly 13,000 clones, roughly 73% seen once. The specimen was peripheral blood. The receptors originated from a man aged 70-80 years with acute or convalescent COVID-19.

This chain uses TRBV4-3 with TRBJ1-3; 9 bases line up with TRBD1. The J segment lost 8 bases and the V segment lost 2 bases, leaving 10 bases of the junction unmatched. This CDR3 is 16 amino acids long. Germline loops: CDR1 LGHNA, CDR2 YSLEER. CDR3 sequence reads: CASSQTPGQGSDTIYF. In DNA, the CDR3 is TGCGCCAGCAGCCAAACCCCGGGACAGGGTTCGGACACCATATATTTT.

This chain joins TRBV7-6 and TRBJ2-5; 8 bases are shared with TRBD1. CDR1 SGHVS and CDR2 FNYEAQ come from the germline V gene. Trimming took 1 base from V and 4 from J; bases not matched to a gene: 5. The CDR3 totals 15 residues. Here the CDR3 reads CASSLDPGGTETQYF. The CDR3, as DNA: TGTGCCAGCAGCTTAGATCCAGGGGGCACAGAGACCCAGTACTTC.

CDR3 DNA: TGTGCCAGCAGTACGAAACCGACAGGGAACACTGAAGCTTTCTTT. Amino acid sequence: CASSTKPTGNTEAFF. This chain links TRBV6-5 with TRBJ1-1; possibly TRBD1 for D (6 bases). Germline lookup yields CDR1 MNHEY and CDR2 SVGAGI. Deletions cut 5 bases from V and 1 base from J, with 14 bases between. The CDR3 runs 15 residues.

The V and J genes are TRBV29-1 and TRBJ1-4; 8 bases are shared with TRBD1. The CDR3 is 14 amino acids. Per the germline V gene, CDR1 is SQVTM and CDR2 is ANQGSEA. V gave up 0 bases and J gave up 10 bases; unmatched junction bases: 7. The CDR3 region is CSVEDLTGVGKLFF. The CDR3 DNA sequence: TGCAGCGTTGAAGATTTGACAGGGGTGGGAAAACTGTTTTTT.

The J gene is TRBJ2-1, the V gene TRBV21-1; TRBD1, as called in the table, went unchecked against the DNA. TRBV21-1 is noted as a pseudogene. This CDR3 has 14 residues. In DNA, the CDR3 is TGTGCCAGCAGCCTTCGGACACCTCACAATGAGCAGTTCTTC. It is translated as CASSLRTPHNEQFF.

The chain combines TRBV28 with TRBJ1-1; no reliable D call. Germline V gives CDR1 MDHEN, CDR2 SYDVKM. The CDR3 spans 14 residues. V lost 2 bases to trimming and J lost 7 bases, with 14 bases between them. For the CDR3, the DNA is TGTGCCAGCAGTTTAGTTGCCCCTCCCGGTGAAGCTTTCTTT. Translated: CASSLVAPPGEAFF.

The chain uses TRBV13 and TRBJ2-7, with 10 bases fitting TRBD2. This CDR3 has 16 amino acids. Germline V gene data show CDR1 as PRHDT and CDR2 as FYEKMQ (reference sequence). Trimming removed 5 bases from V and 0 bases from J; junction bases left unmatched: 7. CDR3 nucleotides: TGTGCCAGCAGCGGACGGACTAGCGGAAGCTCCTACGAGCAGTACTTC. Translating gives CASSGRTSGSSYEQYF.

The chain recombines TRBV6-6 with TRBJ1-2; TRBD1 might be the D (5 bases). The V gene's germline CDR1 is MNHNY and CDR2 SVGAGI (reference sequence). With 2 bases removed from V and 6 bases from J, the gap between germline ends came to 16 bases. CDR3 length: 15 residues. The CDR3 region is CASSYGQLGLHGYTF. In DNA, the CDR3 is TGTGCCAGCAGTTACGGTCAATTGGGACTGCATGGCTACACCTTC.

This chain connects TRBV14 to TRBJ1-1, with D tentatively TRBD1 (5 bases). Trimming took 4 bases from V and 5 from J, leaving 14 bases between them. CDR1 SGHDN and CDR2 FVKESK come from the germline V gene. The CDR3 extends over 14 amino acids. This CDR3 reads CASSPGRGGTEAFF. CDR3 nucleotides: TGTGCCAGCAGCCCGGGGCGGGGGGGGACTGAAGCTTTCTTT. Combining the CDR3 with reference TRBV14 and TRBJ1-1 gives the whole variable domain EAGVTQFPSHSVIEKGQTVTLRCDPISGHDNLYWYRRVMGKEIKFLLHFVKESKQDESGMPNNRFLAERTGGTYSTLKVQPAELEDSGVYFCASSPGRGGTEAFFGQGTRLTVV.

The V gene is TRBV6-6, the J gene TRBJ2-7, with no clear D. V was shortened by 5 bases and J by 3 bases, with 23 bases between the two germline ends. Looked up from germline, CDR1 is MNHNY and CDR2 is SVGAGI (reference sequence). The CDR3 covers 17 residues. Here the CDR3 reads CASSPASGAPKHYEQYF. The DNA of the CDR3 is TGTGCCAGCAGTCCCGCGTCAGGCGCTCCCAAACACTACGAGCAGTACTTC.

The chain recombines TRBV7-2 with TRBJ1-5; perhaps TRBD1 as D (5 bases). V lost 1 base to trimming and J lost 0 bases, with 7 bases between them. CDR3 size: 15 residues. Germline V lookup: CDR1 SGHTA, CDR2 FQGNSA. The CDR3 DNA reads as TGTGCCAGCAGCTTAGAGGGGTATAGCAATCAGCCCCAGCATTTT. Amino acids: CASSLEGYSNQPQHF.

V and J are TRBV5-4 and TRBJ2-3; D remains ambiguous. V was trimmed by 0 bases and J by 4 bases, leaving 6 bases between them. The germline CDR1 and CDR2 sequences are SGHNT and YYREEE (reference sequence). This CDR3 is 13 amino acids long. Here the CDR3 reads CASSLAPADTQYF. The CDR3 DNA follows: TGTGCCAGCAGCTTGGCCCCAGCAGATACGCAGTATTTT.

The chain has TRBV27 and TRBJ2-1; D may be TRBD2 (6 bases). V was pared by 2 bases and J by 8 bases, with 13 bases between. This CDR3 region has 14 residues. Germline assignment: CDR1 MNHEY and CDR2 SMNVEV (reference sequence). The DNA of the CDR3 is TGTGCCAGCAGTTTACTTCTAGAGCGGGATGAGCAGTTCTTC. It encodes CASSLLLERDEQFF.